The rows below give T cell receptor beta chains drawn from one sample of a study of OX40 agonist ivuxolimab in advanced cancers. TCRdb's table, derived via immunoSEQ multiplex PCR, lists solely in-frame clones and lacks some. Of some 150,000 clones in the sample, 90% were seen once. The material was CD4+ or CD8+ T cells sorted from blood, obtained in a trial of the OX40 agonist ivuxolimab. Receptors were obtained from an adult with an advanced solid tumor such as melanoma, head and neck, liver or kidney cancer. Each CDR3 is given with its conserved first and last residue. D genes are given only for firm matches. The size of a clone is reported for some rows only, either as once, few or many, or as a class for expanded clones.

V	size	J	D	CDR3	DNA
TRBV6-5	NA	TRBJ1-1	NA	CASSHPGTTEAFF	TGTGCCAGCAGTCACCCCGGGACCACTGAAGCTTTCTTT
TRBV30	few	TRBJ1-1	NA	CAWSMRLNTEAFF	TGTGCCTGGAGTATGAGGTTGAACACTGAAGCTTTCTTT
TRBV19	NA	TRBJ1-1	TRBD1	CATAPGVGGYVSEAFF	TGTGCCACAGCACCGGGGGTAGGGGGCTATGTCTCTGAAGCTTTCTTT
TRBV10-3	NA	TRBJ2-2	NA	CAISEKGFTGELFF	TGTGCCATTAGTGAGAAGGGATTCACCGGGGAGCTGTTTTTT
TRBV30	NA	TRBJ1-1	NA	CAGQGTSNTEAFF	TGTGCCGGCCAGGGGACTTCGAACACTGAAGCTTTCTTT
TRBV7-6	NA	TRBJ2-1	TRBD2	CASSGLAGQYNEQFF	TGTGCCAGCAGCGGGCTAGCGGGACAATACAATGAGCAGTTCTTC
TRBV4-3	NA	TRBJ2-1	NA	CASSQAQYGEQFF	TGCGCCAGCAGCCAAGCTCAATACGGTGAGCAGTTCTTC
TRBV7-2	NA	TRBJ2-1	NA	CASSFLGGNEQFF	TGTGCCAGCAGCTTCTTAGGGGGCAATGAGCAGTTCTTC
TRBV11-2	NA	TRBJ2-7	NA	CASSLGRGAYEQYF	TGTGCCAGCAGCCTAGGCAGAGGGGCGTACGAGCAGTACTTC
TRBV11-3	once	TRBJ1-1	NA	CASSPSEGMNTEAFF	TGTGCCAGCAGCCCGTCAGAAGGGATGAACACTGAAGCTTTCTTT
TRBV9	NA	TRBJ2-1	NA	CASSAQEYNEQFF	TGTGCCAGCAGCGCCCAAGAGTACAATGAGCAGTTCTTC
TRBV29-1	NA	TRBJ1-1	NA	CSVEQVTEAFF	TGCAGCGTTGAACAGGTCACTGAAGCTTTCTTT
TRBV12-5	NA	TRBJ2-7	TRBD2	CASRIGTSGESEQYF	TGTGCTAGCCGAATAGGGACTAGCGGAGAAAGCGAGCAGTACTTC
TRBV7-3	NA	TRBJ2-1	NA	CASSLAGNSYNEQFF	TGTGCCAGCAGCTTAGCGGGTAACTCCTACAATGAGCAGTTCTTC
TRBV29-1	NA	TRBJ1-5	TRBD1	CSVKGTGPGNQPQHF	TGCAGCGTTAAGGGGACAGGGCCTGGCAATCAGCCCCAGCATTTT
TRBV9	once	TRBJ2-1	TRBD2	CASSVAREAYNEQFF	TGTGCCAGCAGCGTAGCTCGGGAGGCCTACAATGAGCAGTTCTTC
TRBV27	NA	TRBJ2-7	NA	CASSLSGGSYEQYF	TGTGCCAGCAGTTTATCGGGCGGCTCCTACGAGCAGTACTTC
TRBV4-3	NA	TRBJ2-3	NA	CASSQEGSLSTDTQYF	TGCGCCAGCAGCCAAGAAGGGAGTCTTTCCACAGATACGCAGTATTTT
TRBV6-6	NA	TRBJ1-4	NA	CASSSRTEKLFF	TGTGCCAGCAGCTCCAGGACGGAAAAACTGTTTTTT
TRBV5-4	once	TRBJ1-4	TRBD1	CASSWGTVGAGEKLFF	TGTGCCAGCAGCTGGGGGACAGTAGGTGCGGGAGAAAAACTGTTTTTT
TRBV19	NA	TRBJ1-6	NA	CASKADRANSPLHF	TGTGCCAGTAAGGCGGATCGGGCGAATTCACCCCTCCACTTT
TRBV5-1	NA	TRBJ1-1	NA	CASSLQGRLAEAFF	TGCGCCAGCAGCTTGCAGGGGCGTCTCGCTGAAGCTTTCTTT
TRBV11-3	NA	TRBJ2-3	NA	CASSLVSTDTQYF	TGTGCCAGCAGCTTAGTGTCCACAGATACGCAGTATTTT
TRBV7-3	NA	TRBJ2-3	TRBD2	CASSPTSGSPADTQYF	TGTGCCAGCAGCCCCACTAGCGGGAGTCCTGCAGATACGCAGTATTTT
TRBV2	once	TRBJ1-6	NA	CASSFLEQRNNSPLHF	TGTGCCAGCAGTTTCTTGGAACAGAGAAATAATTCACCCCTCCACTTT
TRBV9	NA	TRBJ2-3	NA	CASSVMGRDTQYF	TGTGCCAGCAGCGTAATGGGTCGCGATACGCAGTATTTT
TRBV2	NA	TRBJ1-1	NA	CASSPQGQGTEAFF	TGTGCCAGCAGCCCACAGGGCCAAGGGACTGAAGCTTTCTTT
TRBV5-5	NA	TRBJ1-5	NA	CASSLGRSDPQPQHF	TGTGCCAGCAGCTTGGGTCGGTCAGACCCTCAGCCCCAGCATTTT
TRBV25-1	NA	TRBJ2-7	NA	CASKGDPGQTLRPYEQYF	TGTGCCAGCAAGGGGGATCCCGGACAAACCCTCAGACCTTACGAGCAGTACTTC
TRBV27	once	TRBJ2-7	NA	CAGSRDGSYEQYF	TGTGCCGGCAGTCGGGACGGATCCTACGAGCAGTACTTC
TRBV18	NA	TRBJ2-7	NA	CASSPSGGSHFYEQYF	TGTGCCAGCTCACCCTCCGGTGGGTCCCATTTCTACGAGCAGTACTTC
TRBV2	NA	TRBJ2-3	TRBD1	CASSGDRATQYF	TGTGCCAGCAGTGGAGACAGGGCTACGCAGTATTTT
TRBV19	NA	TRBJ1-2	TRBD1	CASKSDRADLGGYTF	TGTGCCAGTAAGTCGGACAGGGCCGACTTGGGCGGCTACACCTTC
TRBV2	NA	TRBJ2-1	NA	CASRGTWLLVNEQFF	TGTGCCAGCAGAGGGACATGGCTTTTGGTCAATGAGCAGTTCTTC
TRBV4-3	NA	TRBJ1-5	NA	CASSQDRSNQPQHF	TGCGCCAGCAGCCAAGACAGGTCAAATCAGCCCCAGCATTTT
TRBV6-5	NA	TRBJ2-7	TRBD2	CASSYSLAGAVYEQYF	TGTGCCAGCAGTTACTCCCTAGCGGGAGCAGTCTACGAGCAGTACTTC
TRBV7-9	NA	TRBJ2-5	NA	CASSLVGSGETQYF	TGTGCCAGCAGCTTAGTGGGTAGCGGAGAGACCCAGTACTTC
TRBV27	NA	TRBJ2-7	NA	CASSLRPTGYEQYF	TGTGCCAGCAGTTTGAGACCGACCGGCTACGAGCAGTACTTC
TRBV2	NA	TRBJ2-5	NA	CASSTPGTQGETQYF	TGTGCCAGCAGTACGCCCGGGACCCAGGGAGAGACCCAGTACTTC
TRBV7-9	once	TRBJ2-7	NA	CASSPSARPLDEQYF	TGTGCCAGCAGCCCCAGTGCAAGGCCATTGGACGAGCAGTACTTC
TRBV5-1	NA	TRBJ2-2	NA	CASSFGLANTGELFF	TGCGCCAGCAGCTTTGGTCTAGCGAACACCGGGGAGCTGTTTTTT
TRBV5-4	NA	TRBJ2-7	NA	CASSQERQVGYEQYF	TGCGCCAGCAGCCAAGAAAGACAGGTGGGTTACGAGCAGTACTTC